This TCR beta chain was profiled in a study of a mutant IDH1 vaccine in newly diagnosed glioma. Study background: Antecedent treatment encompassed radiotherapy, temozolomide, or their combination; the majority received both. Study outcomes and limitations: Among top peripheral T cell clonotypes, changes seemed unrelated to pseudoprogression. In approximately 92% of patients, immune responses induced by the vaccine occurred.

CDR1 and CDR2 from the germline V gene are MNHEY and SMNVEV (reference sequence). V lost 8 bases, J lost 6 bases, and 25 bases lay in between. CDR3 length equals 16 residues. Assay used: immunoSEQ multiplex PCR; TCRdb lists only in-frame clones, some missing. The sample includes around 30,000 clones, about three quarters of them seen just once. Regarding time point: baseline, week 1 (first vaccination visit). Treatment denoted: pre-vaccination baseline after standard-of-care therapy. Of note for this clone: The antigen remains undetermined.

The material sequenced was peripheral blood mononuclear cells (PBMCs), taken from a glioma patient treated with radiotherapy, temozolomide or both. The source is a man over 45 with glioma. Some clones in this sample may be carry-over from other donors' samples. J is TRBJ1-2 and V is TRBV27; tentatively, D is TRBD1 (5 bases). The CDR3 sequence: CASARLGLASRDGYTF. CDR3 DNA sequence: TGTGCCAGCGCCCGCTTGGGACTGGCCTCGAGGGATGGCTACACCTTC.